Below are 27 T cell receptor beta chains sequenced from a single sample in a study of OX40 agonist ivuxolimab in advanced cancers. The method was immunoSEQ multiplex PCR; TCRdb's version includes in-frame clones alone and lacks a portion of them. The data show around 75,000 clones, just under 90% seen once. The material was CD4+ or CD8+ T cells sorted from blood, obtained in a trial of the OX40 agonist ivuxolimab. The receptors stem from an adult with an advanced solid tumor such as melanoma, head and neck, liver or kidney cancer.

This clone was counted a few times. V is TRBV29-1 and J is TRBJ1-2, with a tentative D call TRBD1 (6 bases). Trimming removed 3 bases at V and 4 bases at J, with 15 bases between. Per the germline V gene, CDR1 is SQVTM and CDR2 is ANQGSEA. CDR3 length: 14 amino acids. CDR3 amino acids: CSVERGAEGYGYTF. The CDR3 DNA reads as TGCAGCGTTGAGCGGGGGGCAGAAGGCTATGGCTACACCTTC.

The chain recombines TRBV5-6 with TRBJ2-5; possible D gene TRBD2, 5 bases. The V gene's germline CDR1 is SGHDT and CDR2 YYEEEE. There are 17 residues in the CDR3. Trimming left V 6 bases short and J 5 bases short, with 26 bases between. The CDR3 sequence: CASKLDPRGIRGETQYF. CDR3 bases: TGTGCCAGCAAGCTTGATCCCCGCGGCATCAGAGGGGAGACCCAGTACTTC.

The CDR3 sequence is CSVQWAGGQPQHF. CDR3 nucleotide sequence: TGCAGCGTTCAATGGGCGGGGGGTCAGCCCCAGCATTTT. The rearrangement links TRBV29-1 to TRBJ1-5, with a tentative D call TRBD1 (5 bases). The V end lost 5 bases, the J end lost 6 bases, and 14 bases lay between the germline ends. CDR1 is SQVTM and CDR2 is ANQGSEA in the germline V gene. There are 13 residues in the CDR3.

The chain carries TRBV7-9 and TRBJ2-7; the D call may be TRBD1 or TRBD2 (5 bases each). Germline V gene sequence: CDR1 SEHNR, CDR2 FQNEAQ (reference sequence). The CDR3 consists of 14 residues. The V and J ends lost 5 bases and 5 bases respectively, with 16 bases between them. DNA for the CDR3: TGTGCCAGCAGCGGGACCTGGGGCGGTGACGAGCAGTACTTC. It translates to CASSGTWGGDEQYF.

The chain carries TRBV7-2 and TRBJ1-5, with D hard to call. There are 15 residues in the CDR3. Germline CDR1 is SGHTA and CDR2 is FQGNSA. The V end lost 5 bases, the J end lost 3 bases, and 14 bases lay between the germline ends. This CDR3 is CASSISGQLNQPQHF. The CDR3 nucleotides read TGTGCCAGCAGCATATCTGGGCAGCTCAATCAGCCCCAGCATTTT.

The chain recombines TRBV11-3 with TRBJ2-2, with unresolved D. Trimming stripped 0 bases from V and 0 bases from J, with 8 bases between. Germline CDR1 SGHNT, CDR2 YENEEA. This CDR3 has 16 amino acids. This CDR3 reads CASSLDRTANTGELFF. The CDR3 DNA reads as TGTGCCAGCAGCTTAGATCGGACCGCGAACACCGGGGAGCTGTTTTTT. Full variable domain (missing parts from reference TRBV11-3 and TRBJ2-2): EAGVVQSPRYKIIEKKQPVAFWCNPISGHNTLYWYLQNLGQGPELLIRYENEEAVDDSQLPKDRFSAERLKGVDSTLKIQPAELGDSAVYLCASSLDRTANTGELFFGEGSRLTVL.

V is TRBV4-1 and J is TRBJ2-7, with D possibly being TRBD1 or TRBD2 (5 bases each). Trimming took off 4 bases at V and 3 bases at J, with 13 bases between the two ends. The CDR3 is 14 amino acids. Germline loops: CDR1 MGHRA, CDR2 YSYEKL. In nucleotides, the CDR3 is TGCGCCAGCAGCCCAGGGACCCCATACTACGAGCAGTACTTC. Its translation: CASSPGTPYYEQYF.

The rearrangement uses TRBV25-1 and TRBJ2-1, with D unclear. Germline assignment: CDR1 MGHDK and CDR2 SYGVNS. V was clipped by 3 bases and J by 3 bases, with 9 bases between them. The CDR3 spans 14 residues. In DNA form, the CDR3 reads TGTGCCAGCAGTGAGCACGGACGCTACAATGAGCAGTTCTTC. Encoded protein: CASSEHGRYNEQFF.

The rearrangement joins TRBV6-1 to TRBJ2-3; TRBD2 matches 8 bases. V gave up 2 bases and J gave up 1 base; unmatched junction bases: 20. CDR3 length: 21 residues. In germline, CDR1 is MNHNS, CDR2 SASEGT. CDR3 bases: TGTGCCAGCAGTGAAAGGGGCCCGGGACATAGCGGGATGCGGGGCACAGATACGCAGTATTTT. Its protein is CASSERGPGHSGMRGTDTQYF.

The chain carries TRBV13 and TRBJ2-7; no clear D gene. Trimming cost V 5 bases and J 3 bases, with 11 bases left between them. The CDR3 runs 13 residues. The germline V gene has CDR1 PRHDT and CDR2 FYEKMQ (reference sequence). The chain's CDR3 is CASSPSINYEQYF. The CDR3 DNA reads TGTGCCAGCAGCCCCTCCATTAACTACGAGCAGTACTTC.

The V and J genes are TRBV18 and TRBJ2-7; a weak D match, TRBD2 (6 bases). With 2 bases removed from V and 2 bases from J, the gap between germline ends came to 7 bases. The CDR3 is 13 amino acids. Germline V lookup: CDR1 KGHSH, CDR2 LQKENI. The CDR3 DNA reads TGTGCCAGCTCACCATCTAGCGCCTACGAGCAGTACTTC. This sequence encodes CASSPSSAYEQYF.

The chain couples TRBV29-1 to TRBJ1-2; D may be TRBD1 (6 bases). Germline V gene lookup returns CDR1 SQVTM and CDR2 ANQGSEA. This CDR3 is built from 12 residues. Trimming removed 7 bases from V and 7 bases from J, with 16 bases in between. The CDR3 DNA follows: TGCAGCGCCAACGGGGGGGCCCTTGGCTACACCTTC. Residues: CSANGGALGYTF. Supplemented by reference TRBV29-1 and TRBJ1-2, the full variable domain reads SAVISQKPSRDICQRGTSLTIQCQVDSQVTMMFWYRQQPGQSLTLIATANQGSEATYESGFVIDKFPISRPNLTFSTLTVSNMSPEDSSIYLCSANGGALGYTFGSGTRLTVV.

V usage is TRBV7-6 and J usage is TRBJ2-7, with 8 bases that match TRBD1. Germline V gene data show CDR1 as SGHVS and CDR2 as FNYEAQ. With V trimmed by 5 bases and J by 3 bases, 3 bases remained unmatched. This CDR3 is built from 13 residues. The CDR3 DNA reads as TGTGCCAGCAGCAATGACAGGGGCTACGAGCAGTACTTC. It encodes CASSNDRGYEQYF.

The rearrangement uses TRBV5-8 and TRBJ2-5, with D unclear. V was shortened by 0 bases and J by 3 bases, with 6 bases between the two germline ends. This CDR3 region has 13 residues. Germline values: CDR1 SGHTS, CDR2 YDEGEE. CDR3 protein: CASSLVTEETQYF. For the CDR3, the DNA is TGTGCCAGCAGCTTGGTAACAGAAGAGACCCAGTACTTC.

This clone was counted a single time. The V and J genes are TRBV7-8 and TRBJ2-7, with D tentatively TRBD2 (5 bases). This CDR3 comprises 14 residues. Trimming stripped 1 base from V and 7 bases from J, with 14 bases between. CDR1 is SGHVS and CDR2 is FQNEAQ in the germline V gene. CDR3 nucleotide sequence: TGTGCCAGCAGCTTAGGCCGGGGTGTTCCGGAGCAGTACTTC. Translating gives CASSLGRGVPEQYF.

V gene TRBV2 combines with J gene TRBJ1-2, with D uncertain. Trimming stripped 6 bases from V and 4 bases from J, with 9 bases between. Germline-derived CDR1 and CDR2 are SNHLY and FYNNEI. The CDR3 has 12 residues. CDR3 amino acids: CASSRHLYGYTF. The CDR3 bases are TGTGCCAGCAGCCGACACCTCTATGGCTACACCTTC.

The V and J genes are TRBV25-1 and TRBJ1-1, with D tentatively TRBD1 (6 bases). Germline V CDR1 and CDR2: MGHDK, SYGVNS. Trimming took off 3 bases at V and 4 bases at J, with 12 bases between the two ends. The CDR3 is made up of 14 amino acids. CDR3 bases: TGTGCCAGCAGTGATTCCAGGGGAGGCACTGAAGCTTTCTTT. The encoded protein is CASSDSRGGTEAFF. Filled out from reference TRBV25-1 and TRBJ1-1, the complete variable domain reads EADIYQTPRYLVIGTGKKITLECSQTMGHDKMYWYQQDPGMELHLIHYSYGVNSTEKGDLSSESTVSRIRTEHFPLTLESARPSHTSQYLCASSDSRGGTEAFFGQGTRLTVV.

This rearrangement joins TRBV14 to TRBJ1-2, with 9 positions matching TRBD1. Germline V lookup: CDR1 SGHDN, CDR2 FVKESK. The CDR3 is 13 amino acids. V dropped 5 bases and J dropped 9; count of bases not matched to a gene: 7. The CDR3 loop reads CASSYATGGSYTF. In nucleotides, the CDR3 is TGTGCCAGCAGCTATGCTACAGGGGGCAGCTACACCTTC.

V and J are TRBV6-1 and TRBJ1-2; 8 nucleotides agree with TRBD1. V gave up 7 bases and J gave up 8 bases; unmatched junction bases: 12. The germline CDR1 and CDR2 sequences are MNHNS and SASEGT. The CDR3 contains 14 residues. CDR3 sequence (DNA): TGTGCCAGCACCATGGGACAGGCCGACGGGGGCTACACCTTC. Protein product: CASTMGQADGGYTF.

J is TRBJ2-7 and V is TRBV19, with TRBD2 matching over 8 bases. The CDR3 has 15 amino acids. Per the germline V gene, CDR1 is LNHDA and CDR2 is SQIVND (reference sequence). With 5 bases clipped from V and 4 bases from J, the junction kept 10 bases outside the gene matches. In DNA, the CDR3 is TGTGCCAGTAGTTCCAGGACTAGCCCGTGGTACGAGCAGTACTTC. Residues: CASSSRTSPWYEQYF.

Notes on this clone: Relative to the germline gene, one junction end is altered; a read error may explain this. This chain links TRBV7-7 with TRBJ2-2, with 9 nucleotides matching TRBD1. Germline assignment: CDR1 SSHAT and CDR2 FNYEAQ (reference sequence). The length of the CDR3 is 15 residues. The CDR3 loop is CASSSGQGTTGELFF. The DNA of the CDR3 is TGTGCTAGCAGCTCCGGACAGGGGACGACCGGGGAGCTGTTTTTT. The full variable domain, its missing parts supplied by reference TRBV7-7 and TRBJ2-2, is GAGVSQSPRYKVTKRGQDVTLRCDPISSHATLYWYQQALGQGPEFLTYFNYEAQPDKSGLPSDRFSAERPEGSISTLTIQRTEQRDSAMYRCASSSGQGTTGELFFGEGSRLTVL.

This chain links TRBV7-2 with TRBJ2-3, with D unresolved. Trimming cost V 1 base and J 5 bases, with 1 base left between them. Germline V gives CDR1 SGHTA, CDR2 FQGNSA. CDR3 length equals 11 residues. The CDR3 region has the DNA TGTGCCAGCAGCTTAGTAGATACGCAGTATTTT. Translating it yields CASSLVDTQYF.

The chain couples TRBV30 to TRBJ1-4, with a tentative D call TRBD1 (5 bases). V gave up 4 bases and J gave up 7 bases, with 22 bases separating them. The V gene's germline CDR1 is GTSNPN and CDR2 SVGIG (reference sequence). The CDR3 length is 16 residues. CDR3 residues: CAWTRDKGFRGEKLFF. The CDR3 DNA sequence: TGTGCCTGGACTCGTGATAAGGGGTTCCGTGGTGAAAAACTGTTTTTT.

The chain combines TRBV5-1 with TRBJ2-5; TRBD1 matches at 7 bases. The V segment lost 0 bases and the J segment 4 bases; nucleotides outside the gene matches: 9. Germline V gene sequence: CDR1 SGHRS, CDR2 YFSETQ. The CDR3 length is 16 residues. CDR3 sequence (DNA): TGCGCCAGCAGCTTGGAGGGGCAGGGGGTCTCAGAGACCCAGTACTTC. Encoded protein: CASSLEGQGVSETQYF.

The CDR3 coding sequence is TGCGCCAGCAGCGTTACTAGCGGTTCCGGGGAGCTGTTTTTT. As protein: CASSVTSGSGELFF. This chain connects TRBV5-1 to TRBJ2-2, with 8 bases that match TRBD2. The CDR3 has 14 residues. The germline CDR1 and CDR2 sequences are SGHRS and YFSETQ. The V and J ends lost 4 bases and 6 bases, in that order; junction bases with no gene match: 5.

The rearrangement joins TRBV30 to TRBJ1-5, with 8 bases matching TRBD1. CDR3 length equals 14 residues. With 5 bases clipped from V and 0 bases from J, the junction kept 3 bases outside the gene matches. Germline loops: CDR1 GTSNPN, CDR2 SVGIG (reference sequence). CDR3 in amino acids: CAWEDRGSNQPQHF. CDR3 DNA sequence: TGTGCCTGGGAAGACAGGGGTAGCAATCAGCCCCAGCATTTT.

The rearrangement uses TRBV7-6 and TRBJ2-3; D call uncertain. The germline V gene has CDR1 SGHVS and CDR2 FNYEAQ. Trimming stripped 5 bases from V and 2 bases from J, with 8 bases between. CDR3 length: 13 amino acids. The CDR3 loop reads CASSTSFTDTQYF. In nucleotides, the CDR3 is TGTGCCAGCAGCACGAGCTTCACAGATACGCAGTATTTT.